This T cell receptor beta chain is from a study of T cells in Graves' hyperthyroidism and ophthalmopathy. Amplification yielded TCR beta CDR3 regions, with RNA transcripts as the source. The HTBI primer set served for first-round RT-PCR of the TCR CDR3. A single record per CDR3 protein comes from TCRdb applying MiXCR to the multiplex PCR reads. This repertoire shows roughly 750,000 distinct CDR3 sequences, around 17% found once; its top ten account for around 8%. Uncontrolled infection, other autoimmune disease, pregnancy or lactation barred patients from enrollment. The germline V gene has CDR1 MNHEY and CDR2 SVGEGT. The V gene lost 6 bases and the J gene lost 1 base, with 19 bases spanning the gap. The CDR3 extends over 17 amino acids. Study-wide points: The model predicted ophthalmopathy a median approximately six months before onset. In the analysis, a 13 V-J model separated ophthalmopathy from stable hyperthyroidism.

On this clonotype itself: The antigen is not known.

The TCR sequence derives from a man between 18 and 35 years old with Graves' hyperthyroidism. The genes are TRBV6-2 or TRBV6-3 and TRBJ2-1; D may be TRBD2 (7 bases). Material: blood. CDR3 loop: CASSYIKGRGSYNEQFF. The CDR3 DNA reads TGTGCCAGCAGCTACATTAAAGGGAGGGGGTCCTACAATGAGCAGTTCTTC.